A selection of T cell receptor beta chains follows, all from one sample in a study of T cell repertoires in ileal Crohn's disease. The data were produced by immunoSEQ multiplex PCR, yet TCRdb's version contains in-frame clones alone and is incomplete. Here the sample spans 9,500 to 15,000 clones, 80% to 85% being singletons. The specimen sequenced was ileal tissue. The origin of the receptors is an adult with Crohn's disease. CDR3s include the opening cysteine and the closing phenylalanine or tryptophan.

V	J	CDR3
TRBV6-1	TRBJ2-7	CASSDQLAGEQYF
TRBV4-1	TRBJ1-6	CASSQVFGSQFNSPLHF
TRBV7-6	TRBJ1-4	CASSLEGIGQEKLFF
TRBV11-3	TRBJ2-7	CASSFRDRGTYEQYF
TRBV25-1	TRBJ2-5	CASSEYGWEWETQYF
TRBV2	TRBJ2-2	CASSERGRMAGELFF
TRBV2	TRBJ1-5	CASSEEGAQPQHF
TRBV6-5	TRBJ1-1	CASSYVQGASNTEAFF
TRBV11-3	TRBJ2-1	CASSLDGRDTSSSYNEQFF
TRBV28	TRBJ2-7	CASSLTRLAGEKSPYEQYF
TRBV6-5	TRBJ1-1	CASTGDRGGFF
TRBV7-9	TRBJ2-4	CASSLVGREDIQYF
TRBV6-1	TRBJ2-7	CASSEAAGHYEQYF
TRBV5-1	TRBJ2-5	CASAETGIEETQYF
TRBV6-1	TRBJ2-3	CASSELAGTTDTQYF
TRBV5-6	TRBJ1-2	CASSLSGGYTF
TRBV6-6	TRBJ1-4	CASSSKGQVNEKLFF
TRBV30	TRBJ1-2	CAYNRGTVYGYTF
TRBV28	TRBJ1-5	CASSSLPGGQPQHF
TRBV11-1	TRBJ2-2	CASSFRLGQGSTGELFF
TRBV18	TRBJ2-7	CASSPTVYSYEQYF
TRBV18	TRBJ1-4	CASSPSQSNEKLFF
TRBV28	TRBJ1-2	CASINRAGNYGYTF
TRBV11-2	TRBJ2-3	CASSLFSANTDTQYF
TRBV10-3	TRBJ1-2	CAIQKDRDYGYTF
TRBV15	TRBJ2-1	CATSRGSGGTNEQFF
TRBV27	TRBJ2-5	CASRQGSGTQYF
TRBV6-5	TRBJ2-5	CASRKQGSEWETQYF
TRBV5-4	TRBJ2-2	CASTPKGNTGELFF
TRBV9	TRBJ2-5	CASSPDEGARETQYF
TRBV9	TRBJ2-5	CASSVGARNVKQETQYF
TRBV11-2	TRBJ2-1	CASSFLAGSYNEQFF
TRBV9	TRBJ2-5	CASSSRTGEETQYF
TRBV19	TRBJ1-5	CASSIDSVSNQPQHF
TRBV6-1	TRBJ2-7	CASSQPGQWTYEQYF
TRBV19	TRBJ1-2	CASSMRAGAGSGYTF
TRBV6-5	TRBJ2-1	CASSYFREGEQFF
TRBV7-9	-	CASGLGPSLSYEQYF
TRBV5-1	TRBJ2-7	CASSRTSGAYEQYF